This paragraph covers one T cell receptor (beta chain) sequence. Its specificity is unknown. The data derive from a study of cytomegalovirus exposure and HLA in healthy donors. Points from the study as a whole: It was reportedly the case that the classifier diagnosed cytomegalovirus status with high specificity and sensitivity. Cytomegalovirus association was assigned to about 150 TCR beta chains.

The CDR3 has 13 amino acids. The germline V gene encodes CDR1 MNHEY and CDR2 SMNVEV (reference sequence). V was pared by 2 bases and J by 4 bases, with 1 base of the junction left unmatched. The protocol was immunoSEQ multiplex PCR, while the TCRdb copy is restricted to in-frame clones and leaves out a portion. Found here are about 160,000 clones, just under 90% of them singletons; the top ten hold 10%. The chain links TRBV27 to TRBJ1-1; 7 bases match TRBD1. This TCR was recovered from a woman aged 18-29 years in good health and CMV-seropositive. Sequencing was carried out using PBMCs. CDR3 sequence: CASSLGQATEAFF. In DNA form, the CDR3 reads TGTGCCAGCAGTTTAGGACAGGCCACTGAAGCTTTCTTT.